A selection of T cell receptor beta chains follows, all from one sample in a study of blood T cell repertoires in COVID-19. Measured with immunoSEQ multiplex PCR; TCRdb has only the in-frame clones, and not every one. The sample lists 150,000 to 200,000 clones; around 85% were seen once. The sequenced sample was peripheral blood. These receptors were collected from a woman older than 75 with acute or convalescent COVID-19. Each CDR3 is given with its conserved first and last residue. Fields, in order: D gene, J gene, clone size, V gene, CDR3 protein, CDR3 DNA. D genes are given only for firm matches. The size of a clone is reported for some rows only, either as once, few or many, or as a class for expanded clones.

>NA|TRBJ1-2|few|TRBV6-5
CASSYRESNYGYTF
TGTGCCAGCAGTTACCGAGAGTCTAACTATGGCTACACCTTC
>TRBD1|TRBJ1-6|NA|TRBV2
CASSDQTGLSPLHF
TGTGCCAGCAGTGACCAGACAGGGCTTTCACCCCTCCACTTT
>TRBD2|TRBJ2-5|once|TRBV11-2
CASSLISGGAGETQYF
TGTGCCAGCAGCCTTATTAGCGGGGGGGCCGGCGAGACCCAGTACTTC
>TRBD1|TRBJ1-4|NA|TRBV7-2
CASSLSTGDEKLFF
TGTGCCAGCAGCTTATCGACAGGGGATGAAAAACTGTTTTTT
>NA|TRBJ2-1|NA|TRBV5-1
CASSWGRGRGNEQFF
TGCGCCAGCAGCTGGGGCAGGGGTCGGGGCAATGAGCAGTTCTTC
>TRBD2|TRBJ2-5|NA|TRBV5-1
CASSLRSSGAAGTQYF
TGCGCCAGCAGCTTGCGGTCTAGCGGGGCCGCGGGGACCCAGTACTTC
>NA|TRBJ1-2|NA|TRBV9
CASSVVTGSGYTF
TGTGCCAGCAGCGTAGTGACGGGTAGTGGCTACACCTTC
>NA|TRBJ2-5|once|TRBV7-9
CASSLGQGEETQYF
TGTGCCAGCAGCCTCGGGCAGGGTGAGGAGACCCAGTACTTC
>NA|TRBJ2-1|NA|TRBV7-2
CASSLDWTDYSYNEQFF
TGTGCCAGCAGCTTAGACTGGACTGATTACTCCTACAATGAGCAGTTCTTC
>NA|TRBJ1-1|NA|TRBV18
CASSLSIGQFGAFF
TGTGCCAGCTCACTTTCCATAGGCCAGTTCGGGGCTTTCTTT
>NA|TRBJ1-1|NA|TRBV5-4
CALKRQAGEGTEAFF
TGTGCCCTTAAAAGGCAGGCGGGGGAGGGAACTGAAGCTTTCTTT
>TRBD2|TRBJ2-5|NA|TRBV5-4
CASSLVLAGSETQYF
TGTGCCAGCAGCTTAGTACTAGCGGGAAGCGAGACCCAGTACTTC
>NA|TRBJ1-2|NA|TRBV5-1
CASSREQPTEDGYTF
TGCGCCAGCAGCCGAGAGCAACCCACGGAGGATGGCTACACCTTC
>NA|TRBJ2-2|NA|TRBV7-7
CASRPATSTGELFF
TGTGCCAGCAGGCCGGCAACTAGCACCGGGGAGCTGTTTTTT
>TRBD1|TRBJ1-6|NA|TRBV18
CASSQDRDRSPLHF
TGTGCCAGCTCACAGGACAGGGATCGTTCACCCCTCCACTTT
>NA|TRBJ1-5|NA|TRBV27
CASSLAAYSNQPQHF
TGTGCCAGCAGTTTGGCGGCGTATAGCAATCAGCCCCAGCATTTT
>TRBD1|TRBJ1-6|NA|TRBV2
CASIRDRDNSPLHF
TGTGCCAGCATCCGGGACAGGGATAATTCACCCCTCCACTTT
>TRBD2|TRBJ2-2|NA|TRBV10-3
CAISGTSGTGELFF
TGTGCCATTTCGGGGACTAGCGGAACCGGGGAGCTGTTTTTT
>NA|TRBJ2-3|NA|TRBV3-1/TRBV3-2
CASKFGNTDTQYF
TGTGCCAGCAAGTTCGGGAACACAGATACGCAGTATTTT
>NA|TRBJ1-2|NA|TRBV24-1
CATSDLGRGDGYTF
TGTGCCACCAGTGATTTGGGTCGGGGAGATGGCTACACCTTC
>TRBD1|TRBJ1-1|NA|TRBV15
CATAEQGGAEAFF
TGTGCCACCGCCGAACAGGGGGGGGCTGAAGCTTTCTTT
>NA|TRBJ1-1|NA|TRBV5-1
CASSPFYRVTDTEAFF
TGCGCCAGCAGCCCCTTCTACAGGGTAACGGACACTGAAGCTTTCTTT
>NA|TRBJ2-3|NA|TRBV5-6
CASSLSQGLADTDTQYF
TGTGCCAGCAGCTTGTCGCAGGGATTAGCGGATACAGATACGCAGTATTTT
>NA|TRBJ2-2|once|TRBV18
CASSLKEGTGELFF
TGTGCCAGCTCACTGAAGGAGGGAACCGGGGAGCTGTTTTTT
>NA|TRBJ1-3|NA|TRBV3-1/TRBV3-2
CASSQGPGSRNTIYF
TGTGCCAGCAGCCAAGGTCCCGGGAGCAGAAACACCATATATTTT
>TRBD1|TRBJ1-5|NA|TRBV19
CASARDREVQPQHF
TGTGCCAGCGCAAGGGACAGGGAAGTCCAGCCCCAGCATTTT
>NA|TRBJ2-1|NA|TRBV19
CASSDRLEGYNEQFF
TGTGCCAGTAGTGATCGACTAGAGGGGTACAATGAGCAGTTCTTC
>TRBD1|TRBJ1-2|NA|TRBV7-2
CASSSGQGEGGYTF
TGTGCCAGCAGCTCGGGACAGGGGGAAGGTGGCTACACCTTC
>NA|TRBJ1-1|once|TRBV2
CASGRTRTGDTNTEAFF
TGTGCCAGCGGGCGAACGAGAACTGGGGACACGAACACTGAAGCTTTCTTT
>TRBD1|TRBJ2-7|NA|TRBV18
CASSPPNRGLRKYEQYF
TGTGCCAGCTCACCACCGAATAGGGGGCTAAGGAAGTACGAGCAGTACTTC
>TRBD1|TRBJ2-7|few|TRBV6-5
CASSLTGGSSYEQYF
TGTGCCAGCAGTCTTACAGGGGGTAGCTCCTACGAGCAGTACTTC
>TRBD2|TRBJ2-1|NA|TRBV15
CATSSASGSSYNEQFF
TGTGCCACCAGCAGCGCTAGCGGGAGCTCCTACAATGAGCAGTTCTTC
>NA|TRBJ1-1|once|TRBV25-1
CASSALGGPTEAFF
TGTGCCAGCAGTGCCCTCGGGGGGCCCACTGAAGCTTTCTTT
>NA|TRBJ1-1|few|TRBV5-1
CASSFTPRGRGTEAFF
TGCGCCAGCAGCTTCACCCCCAGGGGTAGGGGCACTGAAGCTTTCTTT
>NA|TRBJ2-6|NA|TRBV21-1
CASSKRRDWANVLTF
TGTGCCAGCAGCAAAAGGAGGGACTGGGCCAACGTCCTGACTTTC
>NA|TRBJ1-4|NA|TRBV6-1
CASSEASGREKLFF
TGTGCCAGCAGTGAAGCTAGCGGGAGGGAAAAACTGTTTTTT
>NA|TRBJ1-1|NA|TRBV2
CASSFRGVNTEAFF
TGTGCCAGCAGCTTTAGAGGAGTGAACACTGAAGCTTTCTTT
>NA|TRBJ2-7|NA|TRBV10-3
CAISEARLGGEQYF
TGTGCCATCAGTGAGGCTCGTTTGGGGGGCGAGCAGTACTTC
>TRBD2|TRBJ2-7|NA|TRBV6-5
CASRPGGGRRYEQYF
TGTGCCAGCAGGCCGGGAGGGGGGCGCCGGTACGAGCAGTACTTC
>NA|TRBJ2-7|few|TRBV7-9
CASSPGQSYEQYF
TGTGCCAGCAGCCCTGGACAGTCCTACGAGCAGTACTTC
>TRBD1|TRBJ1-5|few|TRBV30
CAWQRQGSSNQPQHF
TGTGCCTGGCAGAGACAGGGGTCGAGCAATCAGCCCCAGCATTTT
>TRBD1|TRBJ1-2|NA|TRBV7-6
CASSSYETRTGGNYGYTF
TGTGCCAGCAGCTCTTATGAGACCCGGACAGGGGGCAACTATGGCTACACCTTC
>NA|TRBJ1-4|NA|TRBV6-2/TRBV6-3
CASSYSEQTLTKLFF
TGTGCCAGCAGTTACTCGGAACAGACCTTGACAAAACTGTTTTTT
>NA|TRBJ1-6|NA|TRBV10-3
CAISESLEPDSPLHF
TGTGCCATCAGTGAGTCCCTCGAACCGGATTCACCCCTCCACTTT
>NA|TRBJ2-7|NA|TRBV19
CASSIERLRVPYEQYF
TGTGCCAGTAGTATTGAAAGGCTCAGGGTGCCCTACGAGCAGTACTTC
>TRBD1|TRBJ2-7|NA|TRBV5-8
CASSLNRGLIIVDEQYF
TGTGCCAGCAGCTTGAACAGGGGGTTAATTATTGTCGACGAGCAGTACTTC
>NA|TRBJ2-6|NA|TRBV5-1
CASSLGRVSGANVLTF
TGCGCCAGCAGCTTGGGGAGGGTCTCTGGGGCCAACGTCCTGACTTTC
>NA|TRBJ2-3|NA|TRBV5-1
CASSLDGTGADTQYF
TGCGCCAGCAGCTTGGACGGGACGGGGGCAGATACGCAGTATTTT
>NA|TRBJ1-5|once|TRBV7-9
CASSSYMENQPQHF
TGTGCCAGCAGCTCTTATATGGAGAATCAGCCCCAGCATTTT